The subject of this entry is one T cell receptor beta chain. The antigen is unknown. The sample is drawn from a study of identifying expanded T cells in peripheral blood. Study-wide findings and caveats: Clone count variance between approximately two-week samples rose with total template count. Differentially abundant clones: roughly 1.2 between replicates, 15 to 17 at around 14 days, 18 to 20 at four.

Germline-derived CDR1 and CDR2 are SEHNR and FQNEAQ (reference sequence). The ends lost 3 bases at V and 7 bases at J; junction bases unmatched: 7. The length of the CDR3 is 15 residues. The repertoire was sequenced with immunoSEQ multiplex PCR; TCRdb's copy has only in-frame clones and lacks some. The data hold roughly 130,000 clones, with 70% to 90% observed a single time. No infections or other immune events were documented during collection. The source material was blood. V and J are TRBV7-9 and TRBJ2-5; TRBD2 matches 11 bases. The receptor's source is a person aged 18 to 70 in good health. CDR3 residues: CASSFSLAGEGTQYF. In nucleotides, the CDR3 is TGTGCCAGCAGCTTTTCACTAGCGGGAGAGGGGACCCAGTACTTC.